This T cell receptor (beta chain) originates from a study of post-analysis software for immune sequencing data. Study conclusions and caveats: TRBV5-6, TRBV5-1 and TRBV20-1 belonged to a set of about five TRBV segments that were more frequent in patients than controls.

As for this clonotype: What it binds is unknown.

TCR beta libraries were prepared from cDNA with unique molecular identifiers. Each CDR3 protein gets one entry after TCRdb re-called the PCR reads with MiXCR. The table records about 770,000 distinct CDR3 sequences, more than 45% of them present only once. The length of the CDR3 is 15 residues. Germline-derived CDR1 and CDR2 are DFQATT and SNEGSKA (reference sequence). This clonotype was sampled from a girl between 10 and 17 years old with multiple sclerosis. Sample: blood. This sequence joins TRBV20-1 and TRBJ2-5; TRBD2 matches 9 bases. The J call may be in error: the DNA end matches TRBJ2-7 better. CDR3 sequence: CSARDPGGRADEQYF. The DNA of the CDR3 is TGCAGTGCTAGAGATCCGGGCGGGAGGGCCGACGAGCAGTACTTC.